One sample yielded the 5 T cell receptor beta chains listed below, sequenced in a study of beta chain features in type 1 diabetes. These receptors' targets are unknown. The whole isolated RNA underwent reverse transcription, so sequencing captured expressed TCRB transcripts. TCRdb keeps only in-frame clones here, not all; method: immunoSEQ multiplex PCR. The sample holds roughly 350,000 clones; around 10% are singletons and the top ten take about 0.63%. Points from the study as a whole: TCRB CDR3 length was moderately but significantly reduced in all four CD4+ subsets of Type 1 diabetes patients.

Sequencing used central memory CD4+ T cells from blood. These receptors were taken from a young man with type 1 diabetes.

This clone was picked up a small number of times. V and J are TRBV2 and TRBJ2-5; D call uncertain. The CDR3 consists of 13 residues. Germline V gene lookup returns CDR1 SNHLY and CDR2 FYNNEI. Trimming removed 5 bases at V and 2 bases at J, with 9 bases between. CDR3 loop: CASSYTDQETQYF. The CDR3 bases are TGTGCCAGCAGTTACACAGATCAAGAGACCCAGTACTTC.

This clone was counted a few times. The V gene is TRBV9, the J gene TRBJ2-7; 9 nucleotides line up with TRBD2. CDR1 is SGDLS and CDR2 is YYNGEE in the germline V gene. This CDR3 has 15 residues. V was pared by 3 bases and J by 2 bases, with 6 bases of the junction left unmatched. This CDR3 is CASSGGTSSPYEQYF. The CDR3 bases are TGTGCCAGCAGCGGCGGGACTAGCTCCCCCTACGAGCAGTACTTC.

Only a few counts were recorded for this clone. The rearrangement uses TRBV11-3 and TRBJ2-1; D not certain. The CDR3 spans 16 residues. CDR1 is SGHNT and CDR2 is YENEEA in the germline V gene. V lost 1 base and J lost 7, with 17 bases in between. CDR3 nucleotides: TGTGCCAGCAGCTTAGCAGGCCCCTATTGGCGGAATGAGCAGTTCTTC. Its translation is CASSLAGPYWRNEQFF.

The chain recombines TRBV6-5 with TRBJ2-5, with TRBD1 matching over 9 bases. The V and J ends lost 6 bases and 5 bases, in that order; junction bases with no gene match: 4. Germline V CDR1 and CDR2: MNHEY, SVGAGI. CDR3 size: 13 residues. As DNA, the CDR3 is TGTGCCAGCAGGGGACAGGGAAGGGAGACCCAGTACTTC. Its translation: CASRGQGRETQYF.

This clone was recorded a few times. J is TRBJ1-1 and V is TRBV2; D remains unclear. CDR3 length: 14 amino acids. CDR1 is SNHLY, CDR2 FYNNEI, per germline. Trimming pared 6 bases from V and 0 bases from J, leaving 11 bases between. This CDR3 reads CASRAEVLNTEAFF. The DNA for the CDR3 is TGTGCCAGCAGAGCAGAGGTCCTGAACACTGAAGCTTTCTTT.